The present T cell receptor beta chain was sequenced within a study of T cell responses to AZD1222 COVID-19 vaccine. Study-wide background: Second-dose intervals near 4 or 12 weeks were combined.

Clones were sequenced by immunoSEQ multiplex PCR, and TCRdb holds only the in-frame ones, with some missing. The sample includes roughly 93,000 clones, roughly nine tenths of them seen just once. Overall study findings and caveats: Mostly white British, mostly female donors; authors suggested clonal diversity may be underestimated. Recipients of AZD1222 seropositive at baseline numbered only 5 to 7.

Deletions cut 5 bases from V and 1 base from J, with 15 bases between. Germline loops: CDR1 LNHDA, CDR2 SQIVND (reference sequence). The CDR3 loop spans 16 amino acids. A word on this clone: The antigen remains unidentified.

This TCR was recovered from an adult in good health. The material was peripheral blood, obtained on day 0 of AZD1222 vaccination. J is TRBJ2-1 and V is TRBV19; D perhaps matches TRBD2 (6 bases). The CDR3 nucleotides read TGTGCCAGTAGTTCCTGGGAGGCACGGTCCTACAATGAGCAGTTCTTC. It codes for CASSSWEARSYNEQFF.